Listed below are T cell receptor beta chains from one sample, sequenced in a study of blood T cells in healthy people across ages. Using its own MiXCR run on the 5' RACE reads, TCRdb lists one record per CDR3 protein. The sample holds over 1,300,000 distinct CDR3 sequences, approximately 59% seen once. Material: blood. The source is a man between 18 and 29 years old in good health. The CDR3 runs from the conserved cysteine through the conserved F or W. Each record gives: clone size, V gene, D gene, J gene, CDR3 DNA, CDR3 protein. D genes are given only for firm matches. Expanded clones get a size class; other rows say once, few or many, or leave the size out.

NA	TRBV4-1	TRBD1	TRBJ2-4	TGCGCCAGCAGCGACCTTTTACGGAAAACCGGGACAGGGTACTACGAGCAGCACTTC	CASSDLLRKTGTGYYEQHF
NA	TRBV21-1	NA	TRBJ2-7	TGTGCCAGCCCAGGGACAGGACACTACGAGCAGTACTTC	CASPGTGHYEQYF
NA	TRBV7-2	TRBD2	TRBJ2-3	TGTGCCAGCAGCTTAGAGGGGGCTAGCGGGAGAACGAGTACGCAGTATTTT	CASSLEGASGRTSTQYF
NA	TRBV7-6	TRBD2	TRBJ2-7	TGTGCCAGCAGCCGAGCGGGGGACTACGAGCAGTACTTC	CASSRAGDYEQYF
NA	TRBV6-2/TRBV6-3	TRBD2	TRBJ2-7	TGTGCCAGCAGTCGACCTCTTAGCGGGACAAGGTTCGAGCAGTACTTC	CASSRPLSGTRFEQYF
few	TRBV27	TRBD1	TRBJ2-7	TGTGCCAGCAGTGTCCTCGGGACAGTAACCTACGAGCAGTACTTC	CASSVLGTVTYEQYF
few	TRBV20-1	NA	TRBJ1-5	TGCAGTGCTAGGCGGGGGAGGGAGAATCAGCCCCAGCATTTT	CSARRGRENQPQHF
few	TRBV4-2	TRBD1	TRBJ2-1	TGTGCCAGCAGCTATTATTGGGACAGGCTATCCTACAATGAGCAGTTCTTC	CASSYYWDRLSYNEQFF
NA	TRBV20-1	NA	TRBJ1-5	TGCAGTGCTAGTAGTGGGGGGGAGAGACAGCCCCAGCATTTT	CSASSGGERQPQHF
once	TRBV15	NA	TRBJ1-5	TGTGCCACCAGCGCTTCGGGGAGTAGCAATCAGCCCCAGCATTTT	CATSASGSSNQPQHF
NA	TRBV28	NA	TRBJ1-2	TGTGCCAGCACCAGACTGGAAGGAGGGAAGTATGGCTACACCTTC	CASTRLEGGKYGYTF
NA	TRBV6-2/TRBV6-3	NA	TRBJ1-5	TGTGCCAGCAGTTACTCCCTATATCAGCCCCAGCATTTT	CASSYSLYQPQHF
NA	TRBV7-8	TRBD2	TRBJ2-7	TGTGCCAGCAGCTTAATTAGCGGGAACGCCTACGAGCAGTACTTC	CASSLISGNAYEQYF
NA	TRBV11-2	NA	TRBJ2-5	TGTGTCAGCAGCCCACACCTTGGACGGCTAGAGACCCAGTACTTC	CVSSPHLGRLETQYF
NA	TRBV7-2	NA	TRBJ2-3	TGTGCCAACAGCCGTGTCAGAACGACCGATACGCAGTATTTT	CANSRVRTTDTQYF
once	TRBV29-1	NA	TRBJ1-1	TGCAGCGGTGAAGAGCCAATTGGGGGCATTCGGGCTTTCTTT	CSGEEPIGGIRAFF
many	TRBV4-1	NA	TRBJ2-5	TGCGCCAGCAGCCAGGATTCAGAGACCCAGTACTTC	CASSQDSETQYF
few	TRBV6-5	NA	TRBJ1-1	TGTGCCAGCGGTGACAGTCAGAGGACTGAAGCTTTCTTT	CASGDSQRTEAFF
NA	TRBV7-8	NA	TRBJ2-3	TGTGCCAGCAGCTTAGCTGGGGCTGGAGATACGCAGTATTTT	CASSLAGAGDTQYF
NA	TRBV20-1	TRBD1	TRBJ2-3	TGCAGTGCTAGGTCTGGGGACAGTAGCACAGATACGCAGTATTTT	CSARSGDSSTDTQYF
NA	TRBV29-1	TRBD2	TRBJ2-1	TGCAGCGTTGAGGGTAGCGGGGGGCCCAATGGGCAGTTCTTC	CSVEGSGGPNGQFF
few	TRBV9	TRBD1	TRBJ2-3	TGTGCCAGCAGCGCGCCGACAGGGCTTAGCACAGATACGCAGTATTTT	CASSAPTGLSTDTQYF
NA	TRBV7-9	TRBD1	TRBJ2-1	TGTGCCAGCAGCTCCAGGGGGAACGAAGACAATGAGCAGTTCTTC	CASSSRGNEDNEQFF
NA	TRBV2	TRBD2	TRBJ2-1	TGTGCCAGCAGAAAGGCGAGCGGGAGAGGAATTGAGCAGTTCTTC	CASRKASGRGIEQFF
NA	TRBV10-2	NA	TRBJ1-2	TGCGCCAGCAGTGAGTGGGCGGCACCTAACTATGGCTACACCTTC	CASSEWAAPNYGYTF
NA	TRBV27	NA	TRBJ1-2	TGTGCCAGCAGTGAGGACAGCTTCTATGGCTACACCTTC	CASSEDSFYGYTF
NA	TRBV25-1	TRBD1	TRBJ2-4	TGTGCCAGCAGTGAGAGGGGGCAAGCCAAAAACATTCAGTACTTC	CASSERGQAKNIQYF
few	TRBV29-1	NA	TRBJ2-7	TGCAGCGCCGTGTTAGGGGGGCAGTACTTC	CSAVLGGQYF
few	TRBV7-9	TRBD1	TRBJ2-7	TGTGCCAGCAGCACAGGGGAACCCTACGAGCAGTACTTC	CASSTGEPYEQYF
NA	TRBV5-6	NA	TRBJ2-7	TGTGCCAGCATGAGGGAGTTGGAAATATACGAGCAGTACTTC	CASMRELEIYEQYF
NA	TRBV28	NA	TRBJ2-5	TGTGCCAGCATTGGTTGGAGCGCCCAGGAGACCCAGTACTTC	CASIGWSAQETQYF
few	TRBV15	NA	TRBJ1-2	TGTGCCACCAGCAGCGGAACAGACTTATATGGCTACACCTTC	CATSSGTDLYGYTF
NA	TRBV29-1	NA	TRBJ1-1	TGCAGCGTTGAAGGCACCTTAGCGAACACTGAAGCTTTCTTT	CSVEGTLANTEAFF
NA	TRBV20-1	NA	TRBJ2-1	TGCAGTGCTAGGGGCAGGGGGGCGGGTGAGCAGTTCTTC	CSARGRGAGEQFF
NA	TRBV11-2	NA	TRBJ2-1	TGTGCCAGCAGCTTAGGGACGGATAGCTCCTACAATGAGCAGTTCTTC	CASSLGTDSSYNEQFF
once	TRBV10-3	NA	TRBJ1-5	TGTGCCATCAGAGAGGGGGACGGTGGCAATCAGCCCCAGCATTTT	CAIREGDGGNQPQHF
NA	TRBV7-9	NA	TRBJ2-1	TGTGCCAGCAGCTTAGATTGGGCTAGCCGTGTATACAATGAGCAGTTCTTC	CASSLDWASRVYNEQFF
NA	TRBV20-1	TRBD1	TRBJ1-6	TGCAGTGCTAACCCGGGACAGTTCAATTCACCCCTCCACTTT	CSANPGQFNSPLHF
NA	TRBV20-1	TRBD1	TRBJ2-5	TGCAGTGCTAGAGATCTACAGGGGCGGGAGACCCAGTACTTC	CSARDLQGRETQYF
NA	TRBV7-8	TRBD2	TRBJ2-1	TGTGCCAGCAGCCCTCCGGGACTAGCGGGAGGAGAGTTCTTC	CASSPPGLAGGEFF
once	TRBV20-1	NA	TRBJ1-5	TGCAGTGCTGTCAGACAGGCCAATCAGCCCCAGCATTTT	CSAVRQANQPQHF
NA	TRBV7-9	TRBD1	TRBJ1-1	TGTGCCAGCAGCTCTACAGGGGTGTACGCTGAAGCTTTCTTT	CASSSTGVYAEAFF
NA	TRBV4-3	NA	TRBJ2-1	TGCGCCAGCAGCCAAGACCCACGGAACTACAATGAGCAGTTCTTC	CASSQDPRNYNEQFF
NA	TRBV7-9	NA	TRBJ2-7	TGTGCCAGCAGCTTAAGGGGCGCCGGCAGGGCGGGCGTCGGCGAGCAGTACTTC	CASSLRGAGRAGVGEQYF
NA	TRBV7-2	NA	TRBJ1-6	TGTGCCAGCAGCTTAGACCCGAGCTCCTATAATTCACCCCTCCACTTT	CASSLDPSSYNSPLHF
NA	TRBV29-1	NA	TRBJ1-4	TGCAGCGCCGAGAAAATCCCCGCAACTAATGAAAAACTGTTTTTT	CSAEKIPATNEKLFF
NA	TRBV6-6	NA	TRBJ1-4	TGTGCCAGCAGTTACTCGTGTGAAAAACTGTTTTTT	CASSYSCEKLFF
NA	TRBV4-3	NA	TRBJ2-1	TGCGCCAGCAGCCTCGGGATGGCAGCGAGTTACTCCTACAATGAGCAGTTCTTC	CASSLGMAASYSYNEQFF
once	TRBV28	NA	TRBJ2-2	TGTGCCAGCAGTTGTATCTCCCAAAAGGGTTACACCGGGGAGCTGTTTTTT	CASSCISQKGYTGELFF
NA	TRBV7-9	NA	TRBJ2-6	TGTGCCAGCAGCTTAGGCCCAACTGGGGCCAACGTCCTGACTTTC	CASSLGPTGANVLTF
NA	TRBV5-1	NA	TRBJ2-5	TGCGTCAGCAGCTTAGGAGCAAATCAAGAGACCCAGTACTTC	CVSSLGANQETQYF
NA	TRBV10-1	TRBD1	TRBJ2-7	TGCGCCAGCAGTGAGTCGGGACAGGGGGTTGCCGAGCAGTACTTC	CASSESGQGVAEQYF
NA	TRBV20-1	TRBD1	TRBJ2-4	TGCAGTGCTAAAAGTGACCGGGACAGGGCTTACGATCAGTACTTC	CSAKSDRDRAYDQYF